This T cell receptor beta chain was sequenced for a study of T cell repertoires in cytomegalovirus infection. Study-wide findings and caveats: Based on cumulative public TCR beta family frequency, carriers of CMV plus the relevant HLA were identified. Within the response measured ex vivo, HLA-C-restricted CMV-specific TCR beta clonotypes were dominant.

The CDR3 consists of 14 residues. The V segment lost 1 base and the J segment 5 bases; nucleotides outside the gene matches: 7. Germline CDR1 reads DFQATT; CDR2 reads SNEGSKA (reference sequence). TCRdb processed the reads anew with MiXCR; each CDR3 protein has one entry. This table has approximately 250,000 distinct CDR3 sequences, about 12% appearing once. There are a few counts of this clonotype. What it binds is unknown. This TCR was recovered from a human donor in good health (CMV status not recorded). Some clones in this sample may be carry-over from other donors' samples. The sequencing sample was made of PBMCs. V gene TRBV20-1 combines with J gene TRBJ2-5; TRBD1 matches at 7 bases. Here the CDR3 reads CSARVMRGLETQYF. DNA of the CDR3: TGCAGTGCTAGAGTAATGAGGGGGCTGGAGACCCAGTACTTC.